Below are 5 T cell receptor beta chains sequenced from a single sample in a study of shared clonotypes between healthy human individuals. Clones were read by immunoSEQ multiplex PCR, and TCRdb kept only the in-frame ones, dropping some. Of about 2.3 million clones in the sample, 80% to 95% are singletons; the top ten hold about 0.41%. Sequenced sample: naive CD4+ T cells from PBMCs. As to subset: CD45RA+ positively selected. The receptors shown here come from a man aged 18 to 30 in good health. Some clones in this sample may be carry-over from other donors' samples.

The chain carries TRBV9 and TRBJ2-1, with TRBD1 as a possible D gene (5 bases). CDR3 length: 13 amino acids. Trimming stripped 4 bases from V and 9 bases from J, with 14 bases between. Germline assignment: CDR1 SGDLS and CDR2 YYNGEE. In DNA, the CDR3 is TGTGCCAGCAGCATCTCCCAGGGCAGTGAGCAGTTCTTC. It translates to CASSISQGSEQFF.

The genes are TRBV11-3 and TRBJ2-2; no firm D call. The V end lost 2 bases, the J end lost 0 bases, and 10 bases lay between the germline ends. Germline V CDR1 and CDR2: SGHNT, YENEEA. CDR3 length: 16 amino acids. CDR3 residues: CASSLRFYPNTGELFF. DNA for the CDR3: TGTGCCAGCAGCTTAAGATTTTACCCGAACACCGGGGAGCTGTTTTTT.

The chain has TRBV2 and TRBJ2-3; 10 nucleotides line up with TRBD2. The V and J ends lost 7 bases and 6 bases, in that order; junction bases with no gene match: 16. The length of the CDR3 is 17 residues. CDR1 is SNHLY, CDR2 FYNNEI, per germline. CDR3 bases: TGTGCCAGCACCCAGTGGACTAGCGGAGGAGCCGGGGATACGCAGTATTTT. As protein: CASTQWTSGGAGDTQYF.

This chain connects TRBV19 to TRBJ2-2; 9 bases are a match to TRBD1. The CDR3 length is 15 residues. Germline CDR1 is LNHDA and CDR2 is SQIVND (reference sequence). V was clipped by 0 bases and J by 4 bases; unmatched bases: 0. The CDR3 sequence is CASSIEGQGTGELFF. In nucleotides, the CDR3 is TGTGCCAGTAGTATAGAGGGACAGGGCACCGGGGAGCTGTTTTTT.

The rearrangement uses TRBV19 and TRBJ2-1, with unresolved D. Trimming took off 2 bases at V and 5 bases at J, with 10 bases between the two ends. CDR1 and CDR2 (germline): LNHDA, SQIVND (reference sequence). The CDR3 is made up of 14 amino acids. The CDR3: CASSIRPGDNEQFF. CDR3 sequence (DNA): TGTGCCAGTAGTATACGTCCCGGTGACAATGAGCAGTTCTTC.